The next 10 T cell receptor beta chains were all read from a single sample in a study of tissue T cells after allogeneic stem cell transplantation. Sequencing used immunoSEQ multiplex PCR; TCRdb keeps in-frame clones, though not all of them. Of about 4,100 clones listed, more than 45% were seen once; the top ten hold approximately 35%. Indicated time point: mouse harvest day 14 after allogeneic transplant. Tail vein injection delivered 10^7 T-cell-depleted bone marrow cells and 10^6 splenic CD5+ T cells. Sequenced input: lymph node tissue. These receptors were collected from a female BALB/c mouse given C57BL/6 T cells with graft-versus-host disease after an allogeneic hematopoietic cell transplant.

In the case of this clone: Gene names and germline match the mouse. The read terminates 1 residue ahead of where the CDR3 ends, so the germline J gene completes it. The chain recombines TRBV13-1 with TRBJ2-7; 9 nucleotides agree with TRBD1. The CDR3 spans 13 residues. CDR1 is NSHNY and CDR2 is SYGAGN in the germline V gene. The V segment lost 5 bases and the J segment 2 bases; nucleotides outside the gene matches: 2. CDR3 region: CASSRDRAYEQYF. The CDR3 DNA, read in part, is TGTGCCAGCAGCCGGGACAGGGCCTATGAACAGTAC.

This clone was seen more than once but under ten times. The listed genes are named as in mouse. The read terminates 1 residue ahead of where the CDR3 ends, so the germline J gene completes it. This chain joins TRBV26 and TRBJ1-5, with a weak D call TRBD1 (5 bases). In germline, CDR1 is KGHPV, CDR2 FQNQEV (reference sequence). The CDR3 runs 13 residues. The V gene lost 3 bases and the J gene lost 6 bases, with 9 bases spanning the gap. The CDR3 protein is CASSLVGTQAPLF. The CDR3 bases that were read are TGTGCCAGCAGTCTCGTGGGGACCCAGGCTCCGCTT. The full variable domain, in which reference TRBV26 and TRBJ1-5 provide the parts outside the CDR3, is NSKVIQTPRYLVKGQGQKAKMRCIPEKGHPVVFWYQQNKNNEFKFLINFQNQEVLQQIDMTEKRFSAECPSNSPCSLEIQSSEAGDSALYLCASSLVGTQAPLFGEGTRLSVL.

This clone appeared a few times. Gene names are mouse gene names. The read ends 1 residue shy of where the CDR3 ends; the end is completed using the germline J gene. V is TRBV26 and J is TRBJ2-7, with 8 bases identical to TRBD1. CDR1 and CDR2 from the germline V gene are KGHPV and FQNQEV (reference sequence). Trimming took 5 bases from V and 7 from J; bases not matched to a gene: 7. The CDR3 sequence is 13 residues long. The DNA read from the CDR3 is TGTGCCAGCAGTACGGACAGGGAGAAGGAACAGTAC. Translation: CASSTDREKEQY. From start to end, the CDR3 is CASSTDREKEQYF.

Comment on this clone: Any gene name here is a mouse gene name. The CDR3 is CASGYRGPDTQYF. The sequenced part of the CDR3 DNA is TGTGCCAGCGGCTACAGGGGGCCAGACACCCAGTAC. The chain carries TRBV19 and TRBJ2-5; TRBD1 aligns across 9 bases. Sequencing ends 1 residue short of the CDR3 end; the germline J gene provides the rest. Losses at the gene ends were 7 bases for V and 5 bases for J; bases not matched to a gene: 5. The CDR3 has 13 residues. The V gene's germline CDR1 is FNHDT and CDR2 SITEND (reference sequence). Full variable domain (remainder filled in from reference TRBV19 and TRBJ2-5): GGIITQTPKFLIGQEGQKLTLKCQQNFNHDTMYWYRQDSGKGLRLIYYSITENDLQKGDLSEGYDASREKKSSFSLTVTSAQKNEMAVFLCASGYRGPDTQYFGPGTRLLVL.

On this clone itself: Gene names and germline refer to mouse. Read coverage stops 1 residue before the CDR3 terminus; the germline J gene supplies the remainder. The chain employs TRBV3 and TRBJ1-5, with 10 bases fitting TRBD1. J lost 5 bases, V lost 3 bases, and 4 bases had no gene match. Germline V CDR1 and CDR2: SNHLY, FYNGKV (reference sequence). There are 15 residues in the CDR3. The chain's CDR3 is CASSFPGQGYQAPLF. The part of the CDR3 DNA that was read is TGTGCCAGCAGCTTTCCGGGACAGGGGTACCAGGCTCCGCTT.

This clone is medium-sized within its sample. The genes and germline here are from mouse. The read finishes 1 residue shy of the CDR3 end, and the germline J gene is used to complete it. The chain carries TRBV13-1 and TRBJ1-2; possibly TRBD1 for D (6 bases). Germline V CDR1 and CDR2: NSHNY, SYGAGN. The V and J ends lost 5 bases and 3 bases respectively, with 11 bases between them. The length of the CDR3 is 13 residues. Here the CDR3 reads CASRKQGDSDYTF. The sequenced CDR3 bases are TGTGCCAGCAGGAAACAGGGAGACTCCGACTACACC.

A remark on this clone: The gene names here belong to mouse. With the read ending 1 residue before the CDR3 end, the germline J gene is used to fill in that end. This chain connects TRBV26 to TRBJ1-2; 11 bases are shared with TRBD1. Germline values: CDR1 KGHPV, CDR2 FQNQEV (reference sequence). The J segment lost 2 bases and the V segment lost 5 bases, leaving 1 base of the junction unmatched. The CDR3 is 14 amino acids. The sequenced part of the CDR3 DNA is TGTGCCAGCAGTAGGACAGGGGGCAACTCCGACTACACC. Protein product: CASSRTGGNSDYT. Given in full, the CDR3 is CASSRTGGNSDYTF. The variable domain in full, with the rest retrieved from reference TRBV26 and TRBJ1-2, is NSKVIQTPRYLVKGQGQKAKMRCIPEKGHPVVFWYQQNKNNEFKFLINFQNQEVLQQIDMTEKRFSAECPSNSPCSLEIQSSEAGDSALYLCASSRTGGNSDYTFGSGTRLLVI.

Note on this clone: The genes are named according to mouse. The observed sequence ends 1 residue before the CDR3 terminus, with the missing tail filled in from the germline J gene. The chain is built from TRBV13-3 and TRBJ2-7; 12 nucleotides align to TRBD2. Germline trimming cut 9 bases from V and 6 bases from J; bases unmatched to any gene: 4. Germline CDR1 NNHDY, CDR2 SYVADS. The CDR3 runs 12 residues. The sequenced CDR3 bases are TGTGCCACCCGGGACTGGGGGGTTGAACAGTAC. This codes for CATRDWGVEQY. The CDR3 in full is CATRDWGVEQYF.

Comment on this clone: Each gene name is a mouse one. The CDR3 end is not reached by the read, which stops 1 residue before it; the germline J gene fills it in. The chain joins TRBV3 to TRBJ2-4, with 11 bases lining up with TRBD1. Trimming cost V 5 bases and J 4 bases; bases outside gene matches: 2. This CDR3 comprises 14 residues. The germline CDR1 and CDR2 sequences are SNHLY and FYNGKV (reference sequence). This CDR3 reads CASSPGQGENTLYF. The sequenced CDR3 bases are TGTGCCAGCAGCCCGGGACAGGGGGAAAACACCTTGTAC.

This clone occurred a few times. Genes and germline come from the mouse. The CDR3 is cut off 1 residue early in the read; its end comes from the germline J gene. This chain links TRBV16 with TRBJ1-3, with TRBD1 as a possible D gene (5 bases). Germline loops: CDR1 SGHSA, CDR2 FRNQAP. V lost 0 bases to trimming and J lost 4 bases, with 7 bases between them. The CDR3 runs 14 residues. The sequenced part of the CDR3 DNA is TGTGCAAGCAGCTTAGATGGGGCCGGAAATACGCTCTAT. As protein: CASSLDGAGNTLY. The full CDR3 is CASSLDGAGNTLYF.